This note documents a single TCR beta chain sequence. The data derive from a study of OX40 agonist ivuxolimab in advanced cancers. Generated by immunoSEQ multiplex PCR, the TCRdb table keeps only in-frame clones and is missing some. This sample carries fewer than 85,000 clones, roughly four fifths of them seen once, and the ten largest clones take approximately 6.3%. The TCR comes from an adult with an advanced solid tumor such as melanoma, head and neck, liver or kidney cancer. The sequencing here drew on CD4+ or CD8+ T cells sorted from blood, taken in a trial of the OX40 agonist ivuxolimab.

DNA of the CDR3: TGTGCCAGTAGTATCGGGGGGGCACAAACTGAAGCTTTCTTT. It encodes CASSIGGAQTEAFF. The rearrangement uses TRBV19 and TRBJ1-1; perhaps TRBD1 as D (6 bases). V was trimmed by 3 bases and J by 5 bases, leaving 13 bases between them. CDR1 is LNHDA and CDR2 is SQIVND in the germline V gene (reference sequence). The CDR3 consists of 14 residues.